The rows below give T cell receptor beta chains drawn from one sample of a study of PD-L1 blockade in urothelial cancer. Clones were sequenced by immunoSEQ multiplex PCR, and TCRdb holds only the in-frame ones, with some missing. The table records about 43,000 clones, 83% of them present only once. The sample here was PBMCs, taken around atezolizumab (anti-PD-L1) treatment. The receptors come from a man aged 55 to 70 with urothelial cancer. Both conserved end residues are part of each CDR3. A D gene is named only where the DNA matches it firmly. Some rows mark clone size as missing; the rest say once, few, many or name a class of expanded clone.

cdr3_aa	cdr3_nt	j_call	v_call	d_call	clone_size
CASSLTGIAYEQYF	TGTGCCAGCAGCCTGACAGGGATCGCCTACGAGCAGTACTTC	TRBJ2-7	TRBV27	TRBD1	.
CASSLVGDRGPEAFF	TGTGCCAGCAGCTTGGTAGGGGACAGGGGCCCTGAAGCTTTCTTT	TRBJ1-1	TRBV5-6	TRBD1	once
CASSWTGTSYNSPLHF	TGCGCCAGCAGCTGGACAGGGACTTCCTATAATTCACCCCTCCACTTT	TRBJ1-6	TRBV5-1	TRBD1	.
CASSQALTGKNTEAFF	TGTGCCAGCAGCCAAGCACTGACAGGGAAAAACACTGAAGCTTTCTTT	TRBJ1-1	TRBV14	TRBD1	.
CASSVGRSGANVLTF	TGTGCCAGCAGCGTAGGTCGCAGTGGGGCCAACGTCCTGACTTTC	TRBJ2-6	TRBV9	.	.
CATSRGGRETYEQYF	TGTGCCACCAGCAGAGGGGGAAGGGAGACCTACGAGCAGTACTTC	TRBJ2-7	TRBV15	.	.
CASGSGLAVF	TGTGCCAGCGGATCGGGACTAGCGGTCTTC	TRBJ2-7	TRBV28	TRBD2	.
CASSSLAGGRHYEQYF	TGCGCCAGCAGCTCGCTAGCGGGGGGGCGGCACTACGAGCAGTACTTC	TRBJ2-7	TRBV5-1	TRBD2	.
CASSPSGFQSYEQYF	TGTGCCAGCAGCCCATCGGGTTTTCAATCCTACGAGCAGTACTTC	TRBJ2-7	TRBV28	.	.
CASSLNGVGEAFF	TGTGCCAGCAGCTTAAACGGGGTTGGGGAAGCTTTCTTT	TRBJ1-1	TRBV7-9	.	few
CAISASGGAPNYNEQFF	TGTGCCATCAGTGCTAGCGGGGGGGCGCCTAACTACAATGAGCAGTTCTTC	TRBJ2-1	TRBV10-3	TRBD2	.
CASSEVQSYQPQHF	TGTGCCAGCAGTGAGGTCCAGTCCTATCAGCCCCAGCATTTT	TRBJ1-5	TRBV6-1	.	.
CASSSRRDRGYSPLHF	TGTGCCAGCAGCTCCCGCCGGGACAGGGGTTATTCACCCCTCCACTTT	TRBJ1-6	TRBV11-1	TRBD1	once
CASSRDWRNEKLFF	TGTGCCAGCAGCCGGGACTGGAGGAATGAAAAACTGTTTTTT	TRBJ1-4	TRBV7-2	.	.
CASSRGQGPYEQYF	TGTGCCAGTAGTCGGGGACAGGGACCCTACGAGCAGTACTTC	TRBJ2-7	TRBV19	TRBD1	.
CASRSGTGEETQYF	TGCGCCAGCCGTTCCGGGACAGGGGAAGAGACCCAGTACTTC	TRBJ2-5	TRBV5-1	TRBD1	.
CASSRTGGNTEAFF	TGTGCCAGCAGTAGGACAGGGGGGAACACTGAAGCTTTCTTT	TRBJ1-1	TRBV7-8	TRBD1	.